The T cell receptor beta chain described here comes from a study of blood T cell repertoires in COVID-19. With 5 bases removed from V and 6 bases from J, the gap between germline ends came to 8 bases. The CDR3 sequence is 11 residues long. Germline V gives CDR1 MNHEY, CDR2 SVGAGI. Only in-frame clones appear in the TCRdb table, and some are missing; sequencing was by immunoSEQ multiplex PCR. Of about 150,000 clones in the sample, 80% to 90% were seen once. This clonotype was sampled from an elderly woman with acute or convalescent COVID-19. This chain links TRBV6-5 with TRBJ2-7; D unclear. Sequencing used peripheral blood. CDR3 sequence (DNA): TGTGCCAGCAGTCATCTCGGCGAGCAGTACTTC. The encoded protein is CASSHLGEQYF.